These T cell receptor beta chains were read from a single sample in a study of blood T cells in healthy people across ages. TCRdb reanalysed the 5' RACE reads using MiXCR and keeps one entry per CDR3 protein. The repertoire holds over a million distinct CDR3 sequences, with approximately 39% as singletons. Sequencing was performed on blood. All receptors come from a woman aged 18 to 35 in good health. The CDR3 runs from the conserved cysteine through the conserved F or W. D genes are given only for firm matches. Rows may omit the clone size; those that give it use once, few, many or a size class.

clone_size | j_call | d_call | v_call | cdr3_nt | cdr3_aa
. | TRBJ2-2 | TRBD2 | TRBV3-1 | TGTGCCAGCAGCCTGGGACTAGCGCACGGGGAGCTGTTTTTT | CASSLGLAHGELFF
. | TRBJ1-5 | . | TRBV12-3/TRBV12-4 | TGTGCCCCAAGGTGGGGCGATAGCAATCAGCCCCAGCATTTT | CAPRWGDSNQPQHF
. | TRBJ2-3 | TRBD1 | TRBV5-1 | TGCGCCAGCGCCACAGGGGGCGGCCCAGATACGCAGTATTTT | CASATGGGPDTQYF
. | TRBJ2-4 | . | TRBV14 | TGTGCCAGCAGCCCCTCGGAATTGAGAAACATTCAGTACTTC | CASSPSELRNIQYF
. | TRBJ2-7 | . | TRBV5-5 | TGTGCCAGCAGCTTGCTGGTGGCAGATCCTAACTCCTACGAGCAGTACTTC | CASSLLVADPNSYEQYF
. | TRBJ1-1 | . | TRBV10-2 | TGCGCCAGCAAGGGGTACACTGAAGCTTTCTTT | CASKGYTEAFF
. | TRBJ2-5 | . | TRBV29-1 | TGCAGCGTTGAATCAGGGGAGCGCGAGACCCAGTACTTC | CSVESGERETQYF
many | TRBJ2-1 | . | TRBV6-6 | TGTGCCAGCAGTTACGACAGGTCCCAAACGCAGTTCTTC | CASSYDRSQTQFF
. | TRBJ2-5 | . | TRBV20-1 | TGCAGTGCTAGTTCCGGCCCCGGGGAGACCCAGTACTTC | CSASSGPGETQYF
few | TRBJ2-7 | . | TRBV7-9 | TGTGCCAGCAGCCCAGGGAATCCGGGCTCCTACGAGCAGTACTTC | CASSPGNPGSYEQYF
. | TRBJ1-1 | . | TRBV4-1 | TGCGCCGGCAGCCAAGATGGTAGCACTGAAGCTTTCTTT | CAGSQDGSTEAFF
few | TRBJ1-5 | . | TRBV7-2 | TGTGCCAGCAGCTTAGAGACTCGGGCGGGCAATCAGCCCCAGCATTTT | CASSLETRAGNQPQHF
. | TRBJ1-5 | TRBD1 | TRBV12-3/TRBV12-4 | TGTGCCAGCAGTTTTGCCGGGACAGTCAATCAGCCCCAGCATTTT | CASSFAGTVNQPQHF
few | TRBJ2-5 | . | TRBV12-3/TRBV12-4 | TGTGCCAGCAGTTCCCTTGGCAGTCAAGAGACCCAGTACTTC | CASSSLGSQETQYF
few | TRBJ2-1 | . | TRBV7-2 | TGTGCCAGCAGCTTAGGGTTCGCCGGGTACAATGAGCAGTTCTTC | CASSLGFAGYNEQFF
. | TRBJ1-2 | . | TRBV5-1 | TGCGCCAGCAGCTACAGGGCTTCGAACTATGGCTACACCTTC | CASSYRASNYGYTF
many | TRBJ1-6 | . | TRBV6-2/TRBV6-3 | TGTGCCAGCAGACCCGGACTGCTGAAATTAGGTTCACCCCTCCACTTT | CASRPGLLKLGSPLHF
. | TRBJ2-5 | . | TRBV3-1 | TGTGCCAGCAGCCAACGCGGCGGGGAAGAGACCCAGTACTTC | CASSQRGGEETQYF
once | TRBJ2-5 | . | TRBV20-1 | TGCAGTGCTAGGTGGGGGGGCCTGAAGTCCGATAATGAGCAGTACTTC | CSARWGGLKSDNEQYF
. | TRBJ1-5 | . | TRBV20-1 | TGCAGTGCTAGAGGTAGGGGTCTTAATCAGCCCCAGCATTTT | CSARGRGLNQPQHF
. | TRBJ1-2 | . | TRBV2 | TGTGCCAGCAGTGAGCAGGAGGTCTGTGGCTACACCTTC | CASSEQEVCGYTF
many | TRBJ1-2 | TRBD1 | TRBV6-2/TRBV6-3 | TGTGCCAGCAGCCACACAGGGGACTATGGCTACACCTTC | CASSHTGDYGYTF
few | TRBJ2-5 | . | TRBV6-6 | TGTGCCAGCAGTTACTTTCTAGGTGCCGAGACCCAGTACTTC | CASSYFLGAETQYF
few | TRBJ2-2 | . | TRBV6-2/TRBV6-3 | TGTGCCAGCAGTTACGCTTTCTCCGGGAGCGGCACCGGGGAGCTGTTTTTT | CASSYAFSGSGTGELFF
. | TRBJ1-5 | . | TRBV12-3/TRBV12-4 | TGTGCCAGTGCTGGACCAAGCACGGGCAATCAGCCCCAGCATTTT | CASAGPSTGNQPQHF
. | TRBJ2-3 | . | TRBV4-1 | TGCGCCAGCAGCCCGCAGGGTGGCGCCCGCACAGATACGCAGTATTTT | CASSPQGGARTDTQYF
. | TRBJ2-1 | TRBD2 | TRBV7-9 | TGTGCCAGCAGCCCGCCGGGAGGACGAAACAATGAGCAGTTCTTC | CASSPPGGRNNEQFF
. | TRBJ1-5 | . | TRBV20-1 | TGCAGTGCTAGCGTGGGGCGATCCGATCAGCCCCAGCATTTT | CSASVGRSDQPQHF
. | TRBJ1-1 | . | TRBV29-1 | TGCAGCGTTGAAGATCGGGGGGGAGGCACTGAAGCTTTCTTT | CSVEDRGGGTEAFF
once | TRBJ2-2 | . | TRBV7-9 | TGTGCCAGCAGCGCAACCGACGAGAACACCGGGGAGCTGTTTTTT | CASSATDENTGELFF
few | TRBJ1-1 | . | TRBV29-1 | TGCAGCGTTGTGGGATCCCCAGAGAGCACTGAAGCTTTCTTT | CSVVGSPESTEAFF
. | TRBJ2-3 | . | TRBV3-1 | TGTGCCAGCAGCCTCCTCCGAACCCAGGATACGCAGTATTTT | CASSLLRTQDTQYF
. | TRBJ2-3 | TRBD2 | TRBV12-3/TRBV12-4 | TGTGCCAGCAGTCCGGTGCTAGCGGGCACAGATACGCAGTATTTT | CASSPVLAGTDTQYF
few | TRBJ2-7 | . | TRBV29-1 | TGCAGCGTTGAAGAGAAGCCTGACAGCTACGAGCAGTACTTC | CSVEEKPDSYEQYF
. | TRBJ2-3 | TRBD2 | TRBV7-8 | TGTGCCAGCAGCTTAGCGATTAGCGGGGGGGCGAATACGCAGTATTTT | CASSLAISGGANTQYF
. | TRBJ2-6 | TRBD2 | TRBV7-9 | TGTGCCAGCAGCTTTAGCGGGAGCTCTGGGGCCAACGTCCTGACTTTC | CASSFSGSSGANVLTF
. | TRBJ2-3 | . | TRBV29-1 | TGCAGCACTGGCAGGGATAGCACAGATACGCAGTATTTT | CSTGRDSTDTQYF
. | TRBJ2-5 | . | TRBV30 | TGTGCCTGGAATGAAAACTGGGCAAGCCAAGAGACCCAGTACTTC | CAWNENWASQETQYF
few | TRBJ1-4 | . | TRBV7-9 | TGTGCCAGCAGCCCAAAGGGGGATTCTAATGAAAAACTGTTTTTT | CASSPKGDSNEKLFF
. | TRBJ2-1 | . | TRBV11-3 | TGTGCCAGCAGCCGAGAGGGGTCTGAGCAGTTCTTC | CASSREGSEQFF
. | TRBJ2-1 | . | TRBV20-1 | TGCAGTGCTAGAGGACAGATCAATGAGCAGTTCTTC | CSARGQINEQFF
. | TRBJ2-1 | . | TRBV7-2 | TGTGCCAGCAGCTTAGCCGATGGGGGAGCGTTGGATGAGCAGTTCTTC | CASSLADGGALDEQFF